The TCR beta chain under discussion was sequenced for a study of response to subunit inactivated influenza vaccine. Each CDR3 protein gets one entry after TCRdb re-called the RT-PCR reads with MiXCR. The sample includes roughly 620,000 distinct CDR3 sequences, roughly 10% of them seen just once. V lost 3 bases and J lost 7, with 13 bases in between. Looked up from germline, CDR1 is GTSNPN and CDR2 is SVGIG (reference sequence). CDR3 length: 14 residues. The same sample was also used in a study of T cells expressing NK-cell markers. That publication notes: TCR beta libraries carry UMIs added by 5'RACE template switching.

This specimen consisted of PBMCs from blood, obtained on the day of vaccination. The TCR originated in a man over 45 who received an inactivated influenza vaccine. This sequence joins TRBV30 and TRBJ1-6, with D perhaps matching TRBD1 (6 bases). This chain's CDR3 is CAWRTGRGNSPLHF. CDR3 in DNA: TGTGCCTGGAGGACAGGCCGGGGGAATTCACCCCTCCACTTT.